The 11 T cell receptor beta chains below come from one sample, sequenced in a study of early T cells in non-severe SARS-CoV-2 infection. TCRdb re-called the 5' RACE reads with MiXCR, one entry per CDR3 protein. The sample consists of 70,000 to 80,000 distinct CDR3 sequences, about an eighth of them appearing once. The source material was whole blood, sampled at baseline. These receptor sequences come from an adult who was a healthcare worker with PCR-confirmed SARS-CoV-2 infection or an uninfected control (not recorded which).

Ten or more counts support this clonotype. The chain is built from TRBV5-1 and TRBJ1-1; TRBD1 matches 7 bases. CDR3 length: 13 residues. Germline values: CDR1 SGHRS, CDR2 YFSETQ. The junction had 3 bases not matched to a gene; V was cut back by 0 bases and J by 7 bases. CDR3: CASSLVGDSEAFF. The CDR3 DNA reads TGCGCCAGCAGCTTGGTCGGGGACAGTGAAGCTTTCTTT.

The chain carries TRBV6-5 and TRBJ1-4; TRBD1 agrees at 12 bases. This CDR3 region has 13 residues. Looked up from germline, CDR1 is MNHEY and CDR2 is SVGAGI. V was pared by 7 bases and J by 10 bases, with 4 bases of the junction left unmatched. The CDR3 region is CASKGQGAGKLFF. The CDR3 DNA reads TGTGCCAGCAAGGGACAGGGGGCTGGAAAACTGTTTTTT.

The CDR3 here is CASSLGGAYSNQPQHF. CDR3 DNA: TGTGCCAGCAGTTTGGGGGGGGCTTATAGCAATCAGCCCCAGCATTTT. This chain links TRBV28 with TRBJ1-5, with a possible D match to TRBD1 (6 bases). Trimming took off 3 bases at V and 0 bases at J, with 12 bases between the two ends. The CDR3 loop spans 16 amino acids. Germline assignment: CDR1 MDHEN and CDR2 SYDVKM.

J is TRBJ2-5 and V is TRBV20-1; no clear D. Trimming took 3 bases from V and 1 from J, leaving 6 bases between them. In germline, CDR1 is DFQATT, CDR2 SNEGSKA (reference sequence). The CDR3 is made up of 12 amino acids. The CDR3 DNA follows: TGCAGTGCTAGTCCGTTCCAAGAGACCCAGTACTTC. Translated: CSASPFQETQYF.

This clonotype has more than one count but fewer than ten. V gene TRBV7-9 combines with J gene TRBJ2-7; a weak D match, TRBD1 (6 bases). Trimming cost V 2 bases and J 2 bases, with 22 bases left between them. Germline-derived CDR1 and CDR2 are SEHNR and FQNEAQ (reference sequence). The CDR3 extends over 18 amino acids. The CDR3 loop is CASSLTIPGHLETYEQYF. The CDR3 nucleotides are TGTGCCAGCAGCTTAACAATTCCGGGACACCTAGAGACCTACGAGCAGTACTTC.

This clonotype was counted only a few times. The chain links TRBV5-1 to TRBJ1-1, with D tentatively TRBD1 (5 bases). Germline CDR1 and CDR2: SGHRS and YFSETQ. CDR3 length: 15 residues. V was cut by 4 bases and J by 5 bases, with 18 bases left in between. The CDR3 protein is CASSVSPLGGTEAFF. The CDR3 DNA reads TGCGCCAGCAGCGTATCCCCGTTGGGGGGGACTGAAGCTTTCTTT.

This clonotype was detected many times. This sequence joins TRBV29-1 and TRBJ2-3; 7 nucleotides agree with TRBD1. In germline, CDR1 is SQVTM, CDR2 ANQGSEA. V shed 5 bases and J 3 bases; nucleotides not matched to a gene: 14. CDR3 size: 16 residues. The CDR3 region is CSVRHLSGQSTDTQYF. In DNA form, the CDR3 reads TGCAGCGTTCGACACTTATCGGGACAGTCTACAGATACGCAGTATTTT.

This clonotype was counted between two and nine times. The chain joins TRBV19 to TRBJ1-2; D possibly corresponds to TRBD1 (5 bases). Germline V CDR1 and CDR2: LNHDA, SQIVND (reference sequence). V lost 6 bases to trimming and J lost 4 bases, with 12 bases between them. The CDR3 has 13 residues. The CDR3 loop reads CASRNQGFYGYTF. The CDR3 DNA sequence: TGTGCCAGTAGAAATCAGGGTTTCTATGGCTACACCTTC.

This chain links TRBV10-2 with TRBJ2-3, with 7 bases that match TRBD1. After removal of 8 bases from V and 3 bases from J, the junction contained 5 bases not matched to a gene. This CDR3 has 13 amino acids. The germline CDR1 and CDR2 sequences are WSHSY and SAAADI. The CDR3 DNA sequence: TGCGCCAGCCACAGGGGAAGGACAGATACGCAGTATTTT. Protein product: CASHRGRTDTQYF.

This clonotype was detected ten times or more. The genes are TRBV20-1 and TRBJ2-3, with 8 bases that match TRBD1. This CDR3 has 14 amino acids. In germline, CDR1 is DFQATT, CDR2 SNEGSKA (reference sequence). V shed 3 bases and J 4 bases; nucleotides not matched to a gene: 6. CDR3 amino acids: CSARSDRGPDTQYF. CDR3 bases: TGCAGTGCTAGGTCCGACAGGGGCCCAGATACGCAGTATTTT.

The chain links TRBV5-1 to TRBJ1-1; 7 nucleotides agree with TRBD1. V lost 4 bases and J lost 4; bases outside the gene matches: 4. The CDR3 loop spans 13 amino acids. Germline CDR1 is SGHRS and CDR2 is YFSETQ. The DNA of the CDR3 is TGCGCCAGCAGCGTGACAGGGACCACTGAAGCTTTCTTT. Protein: CASSVTGTTEAFF.